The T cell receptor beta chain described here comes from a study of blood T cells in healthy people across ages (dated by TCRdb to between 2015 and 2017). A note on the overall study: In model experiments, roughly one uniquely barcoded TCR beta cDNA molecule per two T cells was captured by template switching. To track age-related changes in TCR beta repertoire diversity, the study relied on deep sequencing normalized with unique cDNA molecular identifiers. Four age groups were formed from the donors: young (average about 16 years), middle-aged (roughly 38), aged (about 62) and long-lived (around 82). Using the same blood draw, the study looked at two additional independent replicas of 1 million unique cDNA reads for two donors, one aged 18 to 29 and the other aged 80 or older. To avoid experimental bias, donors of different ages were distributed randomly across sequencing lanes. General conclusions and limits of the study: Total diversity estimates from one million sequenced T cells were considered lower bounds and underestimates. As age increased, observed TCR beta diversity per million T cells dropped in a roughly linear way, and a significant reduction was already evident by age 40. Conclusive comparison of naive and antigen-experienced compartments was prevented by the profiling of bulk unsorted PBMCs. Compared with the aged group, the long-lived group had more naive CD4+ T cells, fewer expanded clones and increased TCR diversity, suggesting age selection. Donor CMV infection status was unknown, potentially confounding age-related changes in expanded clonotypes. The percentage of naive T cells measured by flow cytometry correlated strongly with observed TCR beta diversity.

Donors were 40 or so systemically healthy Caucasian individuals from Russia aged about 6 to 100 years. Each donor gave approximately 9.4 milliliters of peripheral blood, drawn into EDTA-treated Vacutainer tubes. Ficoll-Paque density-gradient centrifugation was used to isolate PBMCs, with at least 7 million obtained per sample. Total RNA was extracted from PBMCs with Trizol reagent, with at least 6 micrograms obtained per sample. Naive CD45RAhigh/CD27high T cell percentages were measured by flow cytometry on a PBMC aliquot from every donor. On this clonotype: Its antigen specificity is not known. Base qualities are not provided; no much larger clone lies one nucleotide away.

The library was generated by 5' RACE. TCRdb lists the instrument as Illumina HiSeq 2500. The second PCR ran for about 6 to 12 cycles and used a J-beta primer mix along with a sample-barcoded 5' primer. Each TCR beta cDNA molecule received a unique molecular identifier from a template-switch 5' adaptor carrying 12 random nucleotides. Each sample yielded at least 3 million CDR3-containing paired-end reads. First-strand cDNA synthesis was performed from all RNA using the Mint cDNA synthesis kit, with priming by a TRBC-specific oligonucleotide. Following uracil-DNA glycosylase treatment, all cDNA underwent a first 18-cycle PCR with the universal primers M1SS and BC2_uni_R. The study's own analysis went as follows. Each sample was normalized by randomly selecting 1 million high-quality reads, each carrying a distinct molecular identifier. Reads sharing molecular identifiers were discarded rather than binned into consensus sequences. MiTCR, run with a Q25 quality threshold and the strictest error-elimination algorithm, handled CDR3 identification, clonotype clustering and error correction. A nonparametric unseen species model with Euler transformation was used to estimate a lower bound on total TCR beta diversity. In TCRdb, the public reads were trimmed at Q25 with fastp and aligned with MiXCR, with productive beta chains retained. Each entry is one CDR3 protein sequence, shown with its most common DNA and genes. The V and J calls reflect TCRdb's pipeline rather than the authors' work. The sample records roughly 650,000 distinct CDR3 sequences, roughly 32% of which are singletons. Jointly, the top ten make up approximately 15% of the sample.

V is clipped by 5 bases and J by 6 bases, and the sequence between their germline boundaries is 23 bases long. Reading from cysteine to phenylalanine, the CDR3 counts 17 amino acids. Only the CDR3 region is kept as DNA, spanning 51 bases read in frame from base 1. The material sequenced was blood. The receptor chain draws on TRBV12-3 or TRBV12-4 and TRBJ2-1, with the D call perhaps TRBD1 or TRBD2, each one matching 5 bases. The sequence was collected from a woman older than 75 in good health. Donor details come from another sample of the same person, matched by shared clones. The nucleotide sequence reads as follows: TGTGCCAGCAGTACGCCGACCCCAGGGAGAATGGGCAATGAGCAGTTCTTC. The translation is CASSTPTPGRMGNEQFF.